Listed here are 15 T cell receptor beta chains from one sample, sequenced in a study of early T cells in non-severe SARS-CoV-2 infection. TCRdb itself ran the 5' RACE reads through MiXCR, one entry per CDR3 protein. The sample records about 77,000 distinct CDR3 sequences, 12% being singletons. This material consisted of whole blood, taken at baseline. The receptors shown here come from an adult who was a healthcare worker with PCR-confirmed SARS-CoV-2 infection or an uninfected control (not recorded which). The donor label of this sample is uncertain.

There are many counts of this clonotype. The genes are TRBV7-3 and TRBJ2-5; the match to TRBD2 covers 7 bases. Germline assignment: CDR1 SGHTA and CDR2 FQGTGA. The CDR3 is 13 residues long. V gave up 4 bases and J gave up 5 bases; unmatched junction bases: 4. CDR3 loop: CASSSGGGETQYF. CDR3 coding DNA: TGTGCCAGCAGCTCGGGAGGCGGGGAGACCCAGTACTTC.

This chain connects TRBV3-1 to TRBJ1-6, with D maybe TRBD1 (5 bases). This CDR3 has 16 residues. CDR1 is LGHDT, CDR2 YNNKEL, per germline (reference sequence). The V end lost 4 bases, the J end lost 0 bases, and 10 bases lay between the germline ends. The CDR3 DNA follows: TGTGCCAGCAGCCCAAGGGACCGCTCCTATAATTCACCCCTCCACTTT. Amino acid sequence: CASSPRDRSYNSPLHF.

This clonotype came up many times. J is TRBJ2-7 and V is TRBV28, with 8 bases that match TRBD1. CDR1 is MDHEN, CDR2 SYDVKM, per germline. Losses at the gene ends were 7 bases for V and 7 bases for J; bases not matched to a gene: 15. There are 15 residues in the CDR3. CDR3 loop: CASNSPGQGPGEQYF. CDR3 coding DNA: TGTGCCAGCAACTCTCCCGGACAGGGTCCGGGGGAGCAGTACTTC.

This clonotype has only a few counts. The chain is built from TRBV4-3 and TRBJ2-5; D possibly corresponds to TRBD2 (5 bases). The germline gives CDR1 LGHNA, CDR2 YSLEER. The CDR3 is 14 amino acids. The germline V and J ends were trimmed by 4 bases and 1 base, with 10 bases remaining between them. The CDR3 DNA reads TGCGCCAGCAGCCGTAGCCGGGGCCAAGAGACCCAGTACTTC. This translates into CASSRSRGQETQYF.

This clonotype has only a few counts. The V and J genes are TRBV7-9 and TRBJ1-4, with a tentative D call TRBD1 (5 bases). The CDR3 is 15 residues long. Germline-derived CDR1 and CDR2 are SEHNR and FQNEAQ (reference sequence). Trimming left V 5 bases short and J 4 bases short, with 14 bases between. CDR3 bases: TGTGCCAGCAGCGGGGGACTGTCGATTAATGAAAAACTGTTTTTT. Translation: CASSGGLSINEKLFF.

This clonotype was observed many times. The chain links TRBV7-2 to TRBJ1-2, with 7 positions matching TRBD1. The CDR3 length is 15 residues. V dropped 1 base and J dropped 6; count of bases not matched to a gene: 8. Germline V gene sequence: CDR1 SGHTA, CDR2 FQGNSA. The chain's CDR3 is CASSLDRQGWDGYTF. The CDR3 DNA reads TGTGCCAGCAGCTTAGATCGACAGGGTTGGGATGGCTACACCTTC.

This clonotype occurred a few times. J is TRBJ2-3 and V is TRBV5-6; the D is unclear. This CDR3 is 13 amino acids long. Germline values: CDR1 SGHDT, CDR2 YYEEEE. With 2 bases removed from V and 6 bases from J, the gap between germline ends came to 10 bases. The CDR3, as DNA: TGTGCCAGCAGCTTAAACACCCCGGATACGCAGTATTTT. Amino acid sequence: CASSLNTPDTQYF.

In this sample, this clonotype turned up many times. The rearrangement joins TRBV6-2 or TRBV6-3 to TRBJ2-2, with D possibly matching TRBD2 (6 bases). V was trimmed by 1 base and J by 4 bases, leaving 10 bases between them. The CDR3 extends over 15 amino acids. CDR1 and CDR2 (germline): MNHEY, SVGEGT. The CDR3, as DNA: TGTGCCAGCAGTTACTTGCGGGGTGGCACCGGGGAGCTGTTTTTT. Amino acid sequence: CASSYLRGGTGELFF.

V and J are TRBV28 and TRBJ2-3; either TRBD1 or TRBD2 may supply D (7 bases each). Trimming pared 8 bases from V and 1 base from J, leaving 16 bases between. In germline, CDR1 is MDHEN, CDR2 SYDVKM. There are 15 residues in the CDR3. DNA of the CDR3: TGTGCCAGCCGACAGGGAGGGGCCGGCACAGATACGCAGTATTTT. Its protein is CASRQGGAGTDTQYF.

The chain uses TRBV14 and TRBJ2-1; 9 bases agree with TRBD2. The V segment lost 2 bases and the J segment 10 bases; nucleotides outside the gene matches: 6. CDR1 is SGHDN, CDR2 FVKESK, per germline. This CDR3 has 14 residues. DNA of the CDR3: TGTGCCAGCAGCCAATTAGCGGGAGCGGGGGAGCAGTTCTTC. As protein: CASSQLAGAGEQFF.

The J gene is TRBJ2-7, the V gene TRBV11-3; D is uncertain. The V and J ends lost 0 bases and 3 bases respectively, with 6 bases between them. This CDR3 has 13 residues. CDR1 and CDR2 (germline): SGHNT, YENEEA. The DNA of the CDR3 is TGTGCCAGCAGCTTAGACGTACGCTACGAGCAGTACTTC. Its protein product is CASSLDVRYEQYF.

This clonotype was counted ten times or more. The chain joins TRBV12-3 or TRBV12-4 to TRBJ2-5; D is ambiguous. V lost 0 bases to trimming and J lost 2 bases, with 1 base between them. The CDR3 consists of 12 residues. CDR3 residues: CASSLAQETQYF. CDR3 DNA: TGTGCCAGCAGTTTAGCGCAAGAGACCCAGTACTTC.

This clonotype was counted many times. This chain joins TRBV5-1 and TRBJ2-3; D is ambiguous. The CDR3 spans 16 residues. V lost 6 bases and J lost 2, with 19 bases in between. Looked up from germline, CDR1 is SGHRS and CDR2 is YFSETQ. The chain's CDR3 is CASTQLPAGTTDTQYF. DNA for the CDR3: TGCGCCAGCACCCAACTACCGGCAGGTACCACAGATACGCAGTATTTT.

This clonotype was picked up a small number of times. This sequence joins TRBV5-1 and TRBJ1-6, with D perhaps matching TRBD1 (5 bases). CDR1 is SGHRS, CDR2 YFSETQ, per germline. V gave up 0 bases and J gave up 0 bases, with 7 bases separating them. CDR3 length equals 16 residues. The CDR3 DNA reads as TGCGCCAGCAGCTTGGCAGGGAGCTCCTATAATTCACCCCTCCACTTT. Encoded protein: CASSLAGSSYNSPLHF.

This clonotype was found a few times. The chain combines TRBV20-1 with TRBJ2-7, with a weak D call TRBD2 (6 bases). V lost 1 base and J 1 base, leaving 11 bases between the germline ends. Germline V gives CDR1 DFQATT, CDR2 SNEGSKA (reference sequence). The CDR3 covers 14 residues. CDR3 DNA: TGCAGTGCTAGAGGCGGGATAAGGTCCTACGAGCAGTACTTC. Amino acid sequence: CSARGGIRSYEQYF.